The T cell receptor beta chain under discussion was sequenced for a study of shared clonotypes between healthy human individuals. For the study at large: Each donor had three CD4 naive, three CD4 memory, two CD8 naive and one CD8 memory plate. Findings and limits, study-wide: Naive subsets typically showed greater estimated richness than memory subsets.

This clone showed up just once. Its cognate antigen is unknown. Across several immunoSEQ plates, the genomic DNA of each subset was split evenly. Sorted-subset replicate PCRs used about 0.2 ug of genomic DNA. This amount corresponded to about 30,000 T cell genomes. Libraries were prepared by immunoSEQ multiplex PCR; TCRdb keeps only in-frame clonotypes and omits some of them. Counted here are about 1 million clones, approximately 68% occurring once; the ten biggest clones make up around 1.5%. The TCR sequence derives from a man aged 18 to 29 in good health. Sequenced: memory CD4+ T cells sorted from blood. Indicated subset: CD45RA-negative fraction.

The CDR3 nucleotides are TGTGCCAGCAGCTCCGATCCCCAGTCCTACAATGAGCAGTTCTTC. It encodes CASSSDPQSYNEQFF. V usage is TRBV7-2 and J usage is TRBJ2-1; D call uncertain. CDR3 length: 15 residues. Trimming pared 4 bases from V and 1 base from J, leaving 11 bases between. Per germline, CDR1 SGHTA and CDR2 FQGNSA. The full variable domain, completed using reference TRBV7-2 and TRBJ2-1, is GAGVSQSPSNKVTEKGKDVELRCDPISGHTALYWYRQSLGQGLEFLIYFQGNSAPDKSGLPSDRFSAERTGGSVSTLTIQRTQQEDSAVYLCASSSDPQSYNEQFFGPGTRLTVL.